This TCR beta chain was documented in a study of shared clonotypes between healthy human individuals. Assay: immunoSEQ multiplex PCR; the TCRdb copy retains only in-frame clones and omits some. The table lists over 1.4 million clones, over 95% of them singletons. The TCR comes from a man younger than 40 in good health. The specimen sequenced was naive CD4+ T cells sorted from blood. Indicated subset: CD45RA+ positively selected.

The CDR3 is CASSLDRYRLAGRYNEQFF. CDR3 bases: TGTGCCAGCAGCTTAGATCGATACCGGCTAGCCGGACGGTACAATGAGCAGTTCTTC. This chain joins TRBV11-2 and TRBJ2-1; a possible D gene is TRBD2 (5 bases). V dropped 0 bases and J dropped 4 bases, with 22 bases sitting between them. Germline V lookup: CDR1 SGHAT, CDR2 FQNNGV. The CDR3 runs 19 residues.